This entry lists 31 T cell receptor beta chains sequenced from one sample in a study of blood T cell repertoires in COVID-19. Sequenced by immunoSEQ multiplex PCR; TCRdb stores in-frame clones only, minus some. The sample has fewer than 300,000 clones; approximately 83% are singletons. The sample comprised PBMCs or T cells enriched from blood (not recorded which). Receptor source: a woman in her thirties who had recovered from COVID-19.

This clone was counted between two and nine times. CDR3 DNA sequence: TGTGCCAGCAGACAGGGGCTTTACGAGCAGTACTTC. Its translation is CASRQGLYEQYF. The chain uses TRBV2 and TRBJ2-7; 7 bases fit TRBD1. V was pared by 6 bases and J by 4 bases, with 3 bases of the junction left unmatched. Germline lookup yields CDR1 SNHLY and CDR2 FYNNEI. The CDR3 sequence is 12 residues long.

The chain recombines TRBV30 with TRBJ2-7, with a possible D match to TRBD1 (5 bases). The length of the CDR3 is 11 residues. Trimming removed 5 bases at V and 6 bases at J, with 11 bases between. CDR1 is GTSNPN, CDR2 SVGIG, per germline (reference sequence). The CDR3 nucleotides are TGTGCCTGGGGGGTAGGGGCCGAGCAGTACTTC. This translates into CAWGVGAEQYF.

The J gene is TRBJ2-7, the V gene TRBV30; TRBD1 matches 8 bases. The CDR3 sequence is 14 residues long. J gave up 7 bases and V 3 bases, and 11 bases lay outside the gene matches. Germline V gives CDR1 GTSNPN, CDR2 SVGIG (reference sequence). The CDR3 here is CAWSLGQGAGEQYF. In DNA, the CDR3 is TGTGCCTGGAGCCTAGGGCAGGGGGCGGGGGAGCAGTACTTC.

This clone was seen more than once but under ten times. In nucleotides, the CDR3 is TGTGCCAGCAGCCCCGGGACAGAGGCGCAGTATTTT. Translation: CASSPGTEAQYF. The chain carries TRBV4-2 and TRBJ2-3; 7 nucleotides match TRBD1. The germline CDR1 and CDR2 sequences are LGHNA and YNFKEQ. Trimming cost V 4 bases and J 10 bases; bases outside gene matches: 5. CDR3 length: 12 residues.

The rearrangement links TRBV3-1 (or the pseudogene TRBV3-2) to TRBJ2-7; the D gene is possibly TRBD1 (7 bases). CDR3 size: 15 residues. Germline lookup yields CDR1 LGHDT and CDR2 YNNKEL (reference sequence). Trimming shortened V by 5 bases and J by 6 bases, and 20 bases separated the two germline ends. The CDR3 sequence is CASSGSRQGGGEQYF. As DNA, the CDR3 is TGTGCCAGCAGCGGGTCTCGTCAGGGGGGAGGCGAGCAGTACTTC.

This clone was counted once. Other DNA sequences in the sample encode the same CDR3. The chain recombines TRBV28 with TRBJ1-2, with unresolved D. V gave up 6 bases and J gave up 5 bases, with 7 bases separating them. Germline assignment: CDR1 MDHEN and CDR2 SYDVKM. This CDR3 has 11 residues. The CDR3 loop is CASSRDYGYTF. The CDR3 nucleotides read TGTGCCAGCAGCCGGGATTATGGCTACACCTTC.

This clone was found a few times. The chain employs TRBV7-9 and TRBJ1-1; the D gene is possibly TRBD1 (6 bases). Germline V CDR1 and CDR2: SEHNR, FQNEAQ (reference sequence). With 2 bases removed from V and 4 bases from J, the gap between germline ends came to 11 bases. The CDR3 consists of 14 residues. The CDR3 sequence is CASSLLGGFTEAFF. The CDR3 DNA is TGTGCCAGCAGCTTATTAGGGGGATTCACTGAAGCTTTCTTT.

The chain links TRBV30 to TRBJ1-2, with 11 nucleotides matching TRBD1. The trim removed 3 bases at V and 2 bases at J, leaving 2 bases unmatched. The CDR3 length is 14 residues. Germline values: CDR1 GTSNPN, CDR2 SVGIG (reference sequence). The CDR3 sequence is CAWSRDRGNYGYTF. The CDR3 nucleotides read TGTGCCTGGAGCAGGGACAGGGGGAACTATGGCTACACCTTC.

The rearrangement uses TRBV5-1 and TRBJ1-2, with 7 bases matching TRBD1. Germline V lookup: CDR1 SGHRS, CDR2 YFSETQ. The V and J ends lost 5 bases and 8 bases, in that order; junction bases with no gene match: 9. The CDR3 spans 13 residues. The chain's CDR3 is CASRPTGPEGYTF. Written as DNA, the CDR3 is TGCGCCAGCAGACCGACAGGGCCTGAGGGCTACACCTTC.

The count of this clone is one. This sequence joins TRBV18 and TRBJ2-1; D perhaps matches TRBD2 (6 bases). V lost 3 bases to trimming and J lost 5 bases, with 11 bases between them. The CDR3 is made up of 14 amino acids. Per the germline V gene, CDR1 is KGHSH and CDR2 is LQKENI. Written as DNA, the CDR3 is TGTGCCAGCTCACCGGGACTTATGGACAATGAGCAGTTCTTC. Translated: CASSPGLMDNEQFF.

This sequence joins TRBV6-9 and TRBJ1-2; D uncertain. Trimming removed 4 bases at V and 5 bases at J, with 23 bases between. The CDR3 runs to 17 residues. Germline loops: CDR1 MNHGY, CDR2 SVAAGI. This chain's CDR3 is CASSSQYYLFNSYGYTF. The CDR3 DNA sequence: TGTGCCAGCAGTTCTCAGTATTACCTCTTTAATTCATATGGCTACACCTTC.

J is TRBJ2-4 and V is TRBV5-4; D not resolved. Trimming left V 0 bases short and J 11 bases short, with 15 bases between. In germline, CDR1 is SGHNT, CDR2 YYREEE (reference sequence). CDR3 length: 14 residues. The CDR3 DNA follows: TGTGCCAGCAGCTTGGACCCTGTCGAAACATTTCAGTACTTC. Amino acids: CASSLDPVETFQYF.

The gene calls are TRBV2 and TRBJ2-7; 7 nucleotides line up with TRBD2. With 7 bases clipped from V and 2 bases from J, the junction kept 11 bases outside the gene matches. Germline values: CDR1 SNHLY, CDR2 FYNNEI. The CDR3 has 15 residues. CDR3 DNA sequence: TGTGCCAGCATCACCCTGGGAGGGTGGGCCTACGAGCAGTACTTC. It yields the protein CASITLGGWAYEQYF. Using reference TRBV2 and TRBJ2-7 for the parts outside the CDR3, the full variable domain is EPEVTQTPSHQVTQMGQEVILRCVPISNHLYFYWYRQILGQKVEFLVSFYNNEISEKSEIFDDQFSVERPDGSNFTLKIRSTKLEDSAMYFCASITLGGWAYEQYFGPGTRLTVT.

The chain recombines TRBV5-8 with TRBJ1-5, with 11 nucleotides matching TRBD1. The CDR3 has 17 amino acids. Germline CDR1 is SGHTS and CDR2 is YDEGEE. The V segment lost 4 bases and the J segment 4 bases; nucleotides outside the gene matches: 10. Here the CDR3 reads CASSDRTGGGRNQPQHF. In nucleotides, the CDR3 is TGTGCCAGCAGCGATAGGACAGGGGGCGGCCGGAATCAGCCCCAGCATTTT.

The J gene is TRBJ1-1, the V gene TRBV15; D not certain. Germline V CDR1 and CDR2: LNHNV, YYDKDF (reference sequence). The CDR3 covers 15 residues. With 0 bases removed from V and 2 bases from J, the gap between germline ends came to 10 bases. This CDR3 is CATSRDGRANTEAFF. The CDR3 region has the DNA TGTGCCACCAGCAGAGATGGGAGGGCCAACACTGAAGCTTTCTTT.

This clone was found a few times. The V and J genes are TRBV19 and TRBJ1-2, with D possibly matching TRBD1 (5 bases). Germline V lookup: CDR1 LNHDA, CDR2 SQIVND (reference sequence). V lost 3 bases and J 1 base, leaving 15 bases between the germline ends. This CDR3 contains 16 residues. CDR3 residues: CASSIPKTVFNYGYTF. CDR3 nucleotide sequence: TGTGCCAGTAGTATTCCAAAGACAGTATTTAACTATGGCTACACCTTC.

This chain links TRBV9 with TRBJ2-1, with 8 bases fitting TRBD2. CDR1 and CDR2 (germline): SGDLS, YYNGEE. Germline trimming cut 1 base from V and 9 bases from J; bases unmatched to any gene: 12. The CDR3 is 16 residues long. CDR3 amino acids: CASSVFPGGRRSEQFF. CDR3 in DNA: TGTGCCAGCAGCGTATTTCCAGGCGGGAGGAGGAGTGAGCAGTTCTTC. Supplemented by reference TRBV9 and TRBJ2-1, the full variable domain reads DSGVTQTPKHLITATGQRVTLRCSPRSGDLSVYWYQQSLDQGLQFLIQYYNGEERAKGNILERFSAQQFPDLHSELNLSSLELGDSALYFCASSVFPGGRRSEQFFGPGTRLTVL.

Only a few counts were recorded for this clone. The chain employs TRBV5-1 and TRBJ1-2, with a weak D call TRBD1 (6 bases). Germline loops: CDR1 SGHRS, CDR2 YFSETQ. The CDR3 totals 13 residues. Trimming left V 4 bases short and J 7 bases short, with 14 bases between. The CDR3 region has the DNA TGCGCCAGCAGCCCGGAGACAGGAAGTGGCTACACCTTC. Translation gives CASSPETGSGYTF.

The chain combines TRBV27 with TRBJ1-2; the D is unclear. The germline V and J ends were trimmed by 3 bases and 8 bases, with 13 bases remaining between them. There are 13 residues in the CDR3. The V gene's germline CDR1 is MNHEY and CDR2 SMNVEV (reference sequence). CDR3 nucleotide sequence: TGTGCCAGCAGTTTGAGAGGGAGTGAGGGCTACACCTTC. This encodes CASSLRGSEGYTF.

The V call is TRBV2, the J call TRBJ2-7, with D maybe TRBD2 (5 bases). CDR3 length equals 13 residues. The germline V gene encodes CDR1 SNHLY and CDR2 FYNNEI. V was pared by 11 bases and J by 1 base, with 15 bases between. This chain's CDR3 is CAVLALSSYEQYF. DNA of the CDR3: TGTGCCGTTCTAGCTCTATCGTCCTACGAGCAGTACTTC.

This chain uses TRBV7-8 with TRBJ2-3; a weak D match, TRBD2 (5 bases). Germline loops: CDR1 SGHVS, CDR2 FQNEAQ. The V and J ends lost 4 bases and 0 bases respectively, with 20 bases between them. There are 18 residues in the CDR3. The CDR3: CASSSWEIMTTSTDTQYF. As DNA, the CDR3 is TGTGCCAGCAGCTCTTGGGAGATTATGACAACTAGCACAGATACGCAGTATTTT.

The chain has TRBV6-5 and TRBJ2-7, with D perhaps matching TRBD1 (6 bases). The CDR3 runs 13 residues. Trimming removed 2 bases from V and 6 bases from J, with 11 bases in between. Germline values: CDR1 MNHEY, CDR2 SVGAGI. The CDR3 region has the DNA TGTGCCAGCAGTTACACCACAGGGTCCGAGCAGTACTTC. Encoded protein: CASSYTTGSEQYF.

DNA for the CDR3: TGCGCCAGCAGTGTAACAGGGGGCAAGGGCACTGAAGCTTTCTTT. Protein sequence: CASSVTGGKGTEAFF. The genes are TRBV10-2 and TRBJ1-1, with 9 bases identical to TRBD1. In germline, CDR1 is WSHSY, CDR2 SAAADI. This CDR3 is 15 amino acids long. Losses at the gene ends were 4 bases for V and 4 bases for J; bases not matched to a gene: 7.

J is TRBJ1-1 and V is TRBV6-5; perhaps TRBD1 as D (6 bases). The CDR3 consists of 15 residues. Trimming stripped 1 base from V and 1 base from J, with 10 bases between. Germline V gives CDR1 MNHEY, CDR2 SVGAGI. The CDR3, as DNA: TGTGCCAGCAGTTACTACAGGGTTCCGAACACTGAAGCTTTCTTT. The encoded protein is CASSYYRVPNTEAFF.

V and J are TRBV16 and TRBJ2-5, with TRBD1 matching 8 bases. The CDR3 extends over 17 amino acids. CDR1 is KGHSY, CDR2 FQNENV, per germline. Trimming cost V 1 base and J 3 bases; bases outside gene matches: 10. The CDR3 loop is CASSQLLVGTGKETQYF. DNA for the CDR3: TGTGCCAGCAGCCAATTACTGGTCGGGACAGGTAAAGAGACCCAGTACTTC.

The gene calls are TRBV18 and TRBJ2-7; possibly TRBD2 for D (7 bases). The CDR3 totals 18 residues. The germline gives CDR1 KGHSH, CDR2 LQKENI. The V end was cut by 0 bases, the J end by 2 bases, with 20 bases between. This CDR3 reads CASSPPHRAGDSAYEQYF. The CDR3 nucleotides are TGTGCCAGCTCACCACCACACAGGGCGGGAGATTCCGCCTACGAGCAGTACTTC.

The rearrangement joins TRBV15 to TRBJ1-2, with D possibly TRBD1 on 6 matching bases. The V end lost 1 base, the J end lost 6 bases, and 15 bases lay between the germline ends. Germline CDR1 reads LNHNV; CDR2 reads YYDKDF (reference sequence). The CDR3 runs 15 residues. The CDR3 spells CATSRALGGGNGYTF. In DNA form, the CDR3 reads TGTGCCACCAGCAGAGCACTAGGGGGGGGAAATGGCTACACCTTC.

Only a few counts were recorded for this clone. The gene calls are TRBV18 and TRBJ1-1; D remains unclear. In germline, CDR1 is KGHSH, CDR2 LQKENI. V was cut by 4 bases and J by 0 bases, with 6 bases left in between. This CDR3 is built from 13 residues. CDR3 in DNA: TGTGCCAGCTCACAAACAATGAACACTGAAGCTTTCTTT. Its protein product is CASSQTMNTEAFF.

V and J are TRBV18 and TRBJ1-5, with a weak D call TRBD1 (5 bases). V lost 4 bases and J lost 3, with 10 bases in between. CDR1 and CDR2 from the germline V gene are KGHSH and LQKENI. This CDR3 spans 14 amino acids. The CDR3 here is CASSLAGFNQPQHF. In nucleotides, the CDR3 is TGTGCCAGCTCACTGGCAGGGTTCAATCAGCCCCAGCATTTT.

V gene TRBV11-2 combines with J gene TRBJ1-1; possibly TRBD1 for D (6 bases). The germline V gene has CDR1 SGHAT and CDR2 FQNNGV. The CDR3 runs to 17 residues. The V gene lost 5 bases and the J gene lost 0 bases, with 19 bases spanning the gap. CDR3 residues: CASSQTLTGVMNTEAFF. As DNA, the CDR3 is TGTGCCAGCAGCCAGACTCTGACAGGAGTGATGAACACTGAAGCTTTCTTT.

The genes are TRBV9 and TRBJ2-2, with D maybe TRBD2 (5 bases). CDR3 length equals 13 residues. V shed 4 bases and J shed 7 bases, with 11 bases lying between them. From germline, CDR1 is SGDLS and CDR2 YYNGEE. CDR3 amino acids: CASSPQRGGELFF. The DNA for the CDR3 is TGTGCCAGCAGCCCCCAACGGGGCGGGGAGCTGTTTTTT.